The 21 T cell receptor delta chains reported below all come from one sample, sequenced in a study of Vδ1+ human thymocytes. Overall study findings and caveats: In the thymus, TRG and TRD repertoires looked highly polyclonal with Gaussian CDR3 lengths.

Sequences come from RNA converted to cDNA by reverse transcription. The CDR3 regions were amplified by multiplex PCR from V-gene primers to a constant-region primer. TCRdb re-analyzed the multiplex PCR reads via CATT. The table has under 80,000 delta-chain clones, around 34% seen once. These receptors' antigens are unknown. Sequenced: Vdelta1+ gamma-delta thymocytes from the thymus. Subset in this sample: FACS-sorted CD3+ TCRalphabeta- TCRVdelta1+ TCRVdelta2- thymocytes. These receptors originate from a boy under two years old who had congenital heart surgery.

V usage is TRDV2 and J usage is TRDJ1, with TRDD3 identical over 10 bases. With 3 bases clipped from V and 2 bases from J, the junction kept 8 bases outside the gene matches. This CDR3 has 16 residues. The germline V gene encodes CDR1 GEAIGNYY and CDR2 EKD. As DNA, the CDR3 is TGTGCCTGTGACCGTTACTGGGGGATTGGGACCGATAAACTCATCTTT. Amino acid sequence: CACDRYWGIGTDKLIF.

The genes are TRDV1 and TRDJ1; no clear D gene. The germline V gene has CDR1 TSWWSYY and CDR2 QGS. CDR3 size: 16 residues. With 3 bases removed from V and 0 bases from J, the gap between germline ends came to 14 bases. In DNA, the CDR3 is TGTGCTCTTGGGGACGCTTCTTTCCGGTACACCGATAAACTCATCTTT. Translating it yields CALGDASFRYTDKLIF.

This clone was picked up a small number of times. The chain is built from TRDV1 and TRDJ1; TRDD3 matches at 8 bases. The CDR3 runs 17 residues. The V gene's germline CDR1 is TSWWSYY and CDR2 QGS. V lost 5 bases to trimming and J lost 0 bases; unmatched junction nucleotides: 11. The CDR3 region is CALGNPRTGGYTDKLIF. The CDR3 nucleotides read TGTGCTCTTGGGAACCCCCGAACTGGGGGGTACACCGATAAACTCATCTTT.

The gene calls are TRDV1 and TRDJ1; D is ambiguous. The CDR3 is made up of 20 amino acids. The germline V and J ends were trimmed by 2 bases and 0 bases, with 25 bases remaining between them. The V gene's germline CDR1 is TSWWSYY and CDR2 QGS. CDR3 residues: CALGESTRSLWRFHTDKLIF. CDR3 bases: TGTGCTCTTGGGGAATCCACGCGATCGTTATGGAGATTCCACACCGATAAACTCATCTTT.

The chain carries TRDV1 and TRDJ1; 12 bases agree with TRDD3. Trimming took 1 base from V and 5 from J; bases not matched to a gene: 29. Germline CDR1 TSWWSYY, CDR2 QGS. The CDR3 contains 24 residues. In DNA form, the CDR3 reads TGTGCTCTTGGGGAACCCCCCTCCCTCGGTACTGGGGGATACCTTGGTCTCGTTCATGATAAACTCATCTTT. Its protein is CALGEPPSLGTGGYLGLVHDKLIF.

This clone was seen more than once but under ten times. V gene TRDV1 combines with J gene TRDJ1; TRDD3 matches 12 bases. The CDR3 has 16 residues. Germline V gene lookup returns CDR1 TSWWSYY and CDR2 QGS. V was clipped by 9 bases and J by 10 bases; unmatched bases: 18. Here the CDR3 reads CALVAGVLGDTFALIF. Here the CDR3 DNA reads TGTGCTCTCGTTGCGGGAGTACTGGGGGATACTTTTGCACTCATCTTT.

This clone was counted once. The chain has TRDV1 and TRDJ1, with 9 bases matching TRDD2. The V and J ends lost 0 bases and 7 bases, in that order; junction bases with no gene match: 21. The CDR3 contains 20 residues. Germline V CDR1 and CDR2: TSWWSYY, QGS. For the CDR3, the DNA is TGTGCTCTTGGGGAACTTCCCCTTCCTACGGAGGCTGGCATCAAAGTTAAACTCATCTTT. Translation: CALGELPLPTEAGIKVKLIF.

This clone was counted between two and nine times. The chain recombines TRDV2 with TRDJ1, with 8 bases identical to TRDD3. The germline V gene has CDR1 GEAIGNYY and CDR2 EKD. Trimming cost V 0 bases and J 2 bases; bases outside gene matches: 16. The CDR3 consists of 19 residues. CDR3 residues: CACDTEDGGCPLITDKLIF. The CDR3 DNA reads TGTGCCTGTGACACCGAAGATGGGGGATGCCCCCTAATAACCGATAAACTCATCTTT.

The rearrangement uses TRDV1 and TRDJ1; 13 bases map to TRDD3. The CDR3 is 23 amino acids. Germline V gene sequence: CDR1 TSWWSYY, CDR2 QGS. The junction had 22 bases not matched to a gene; V was cut back by 2 bases and J by 1 base. The CDR3 DNA reads TGTGCTCTTGGGGAATCCAGCACAACCTTCGCACTGGGGGATACGCCCTGCACCGATAAACTCATCTTT. As protein: CALGESSTTFALGDTPCTDKLIF.

This clone was picked up a small number of times. The J gene is TRDJ1, the V gene TRDV1; D is possibly TRDD2 or TRDD3 (5 bases each). With 5 bases removed from V and 10 bases from J, the gap between germline ends came to 29 bases. Germline assignment: CDR1 TSWWSYY and CDR2 QGS. There are 17 residues in the CDR3. The CDR3 spells CALGPNPGGRPIGGLIF. CDR3 in DNA: TGTGCTCTTGGGCCTAACCCGGGGGGGCGTCCTATCGGGGGACTCATCTTT.

The chain recombines TRDV1 with TRDJ1; no reliable D call. CDR3 length equals 15 residues. CDR1 and CDR2 (germline): TSWWSYY, QGS. Trimming cost V 3 bases and J 0 bases, with 11 bases left between them. This CDR3 reads CALGETVLHTDKLIF. The CDR3 coding sequence is TGTGCTCTTGGGGAGACCGTACTGCACACCGATAAACTCATCTTT.

This chain joins TRDV1 and TRDJ1; 12 nucleotides agree with TRDD3. Germline-derived CDR1 and CDR2 are TSWWSYY and QGS. This CDR3 has 20 amino acids. The J segment lost 3 bases and the V segment lost 4 bases, leaving 18 bases of the junction unmatched. CDR3 in DNA: TGTGCTCTTGGGGCCAACCAATTCCTACCCTGGGGGATACGTTCCGATAAACTCATCTTT. Encoded protein: CALGANQFLPWGIRSDKLIF.

The chain joins TRDV1 to TRDJ1, with a tentative D call TRDD3 (9 bases). Per germline, CDR1 TSWWSYY and CDR2 QGS. CDR3 length equals 20 residues. With 1 base removed from V and 3 bases from J, the gap between germline ends came to 27 bases. The CDR3 protein is CALGEPFFLLGTGGPDKLIF. In DNA, the CDR3 is TGTGCTCTTGGGGAACCCTTCTTCCTACTCGGTACTGGGGGACCCGATAAACTCATCTTT.

This clone was observed a few times. Other DNA sequences within the sample encode an identical CDR3. The rearrangement joins TRDV2 to TRDJ2; TRDD3 aligns across 11 bases. Germline loops: CDR1 GEAIGNYY, CDR2 EKD. The CDR3 covers 14 residues. With 7 bases clipped from V and 11 bases from J, the junction kept 11 bases outside the gene matches. CDR3 in DNA: TGTGCCTGCGCTGGGTGGGGGATACGATCGCAACTCTTCTTT. Encoded protein: CACAGWGIRSQLFF.

This clone was observed a handful of times. This chain uses TRDV1 with TRDJ1, with 7 bases that match TRDD3. Trimming removed 0 bases from V and 0 bases from J; junction bases left unmatched: 28. Germline CDR1 is TSWWSYY and CDR2 is QGS. The CDR3 totals 24 residues. The CDR3 sequence: CALGELDPTESTGVLLKYTDKLIF. The DNA for the CDR3 is TGTGCTCTTGGGGAACTCGACCCTACTGAATCTACTGGGGTTCTTTTAAAGTACACCGATAAACTCATCTTT.

Concerning this clone: A much larger clone differs from this one at a single base, so this may be a read error. The chain has TRDV2 and TRDJ1; TRDD3 is a possible D gene (6 bases). The length of the CDR3 is 16 residues. The germline CDR1 and CDR2 sequences are GEAIGNYY and EKD. The V gene lost 0 bases and the J gene lost 0 bases, with 13 bases spanning the gap. CDR3 coding DNA: TGTGCCTGTGACACCCCAGGGGGAACGTACACCGATAAACTCATCTTT. Translated, it gives CACDTPGGTYTDKLIF.

This clone appeared a single time. The chain employs TRDV1 and TRDJ1; TRDD3 agrees at 12 bases. The CDR3 is 16 amino acids. With V trimmed by 4 bases and J by 3 bases, 6 bases remained unmatched. Germline-derived CDR1 and CDR2 are TSWWSYY and QGS. The CDR3 sequence is CALGGPLGDTPDKLIF. The CDR3 bases are TGTGCTCTTGGGGGCCCACTGGGGGATACTCCCGATAAACTCATCTTT.

J is TRDJ1 and V is TRDV1, with D perhaps TRDD2 or TRDD3 (6 bases each). The CDR3 has 19 amino acids. The germline gives CDR1 TSWWSYY, CDR2 QGS. V lost 1 base and J lost 2, with 23 bases in between. The CDR3 region has the DNA TGTGCTCTTGGGGAACGGTCCTACCTGGGGACTCCTCGGACCGATAAACTCATCTTT. Amino acid sequence: CALGERSYLGTPRTDKLIF.

This chain links TRDV1 with TRDJ1, with TRDD3 identical over 8 bases. Germline CDR1 TSWWSYY, CDR2 QGS. The CDR3 contains 21 residues. Unmatched junction bases numbered 22, after V lost 1 base and J lost 3 bases. The CDR3, as DNA: TGTGCTCTTGGGGAACCTTGTTCTGGGGGACCCCGGCGAGTTTATTCCGATAAACTCATCTTT. Its protein is CALGEPCSGGPRRVYSDKLIF.

Notes on this clone: Sequence at one end of the junction differs from germline and may be a read error. The chain is built from TRDV1 and TRDJ1, with 7 positions matching TRDD3. The length of the CDR3 is 16 residues. Germline V CDR1 and CDR2: TSWWSYY, QGS. CDR3 protein: CAPGEPLAYWGPKLIF. CDR3 nucleotides: TGTGCTCCTGGGGAACCTCTCGCATACTGGGGACCAAAACTCATCTTT.

V gene TRDV1 combines with J gene TRDJ1; either TRDD2 or TRDD3 may supply D (6 bases each). Germline CDR1 TSWWSYY, CDR2 QGS. Trimming shortened V by 0 bases and J by 0 bases, and 35 bases separated the two germline ends. This CDR3 is 24 amino acids long. The CDR3 loop is CALGELKYSWSYGWGSRDTDKLIF. CDR3 coding DNA: TGTGCTCTTGGGGAACTAAAGTACAGCTGGTCCTACGGCTGGGGATCCAGGGACACCGATAAACTCATCTTT.